This TCR beta chain was sequenced during a study of T cell responses to AZD1222 COVID-19 vaccine. Study-wide results and caveats: With dominance at 160-218 and 743-854, vaccine-associated CD4 TCRs spanned spike. Donors skewed white British and female; clonal diversity was possibly underestimated. Elevations in Spike-specific TCR breadth and depth followed administration of two AZD1222 doses. The repertoires were collected only after the peak T cell response.

Turning to this clone: The antigen remains undetermined.

V shed 2 bases, J shed 2 bases, and the junction held 3 bases outside the gene matches. The CDR3 consists of 16 residues. Germline assignment: CDR1 MNHNY and CDR2 SVGAGI (reference sequence). This table comes from immunoSEQ multiplex PCR, and its TCRdb copy is limited to in-frame clones, with some not included. The table records about 73,000 clones, approximately 90% of them present only once. This TCR derives from an adult in good health. The chain couples TRBV6-6 to TRBJ2-3, with TRBD1 matching 11 bases. The specimen comprised peripheral blood, sampled on day 0 of AZD1222 vaccination. In DNA, the CDR3 is TGTGCCAGCAGTTACGGGACAGGGGGAACCACAGATACGCAGTATTTT. Protein: CASSYGTGGTTDTQYF.